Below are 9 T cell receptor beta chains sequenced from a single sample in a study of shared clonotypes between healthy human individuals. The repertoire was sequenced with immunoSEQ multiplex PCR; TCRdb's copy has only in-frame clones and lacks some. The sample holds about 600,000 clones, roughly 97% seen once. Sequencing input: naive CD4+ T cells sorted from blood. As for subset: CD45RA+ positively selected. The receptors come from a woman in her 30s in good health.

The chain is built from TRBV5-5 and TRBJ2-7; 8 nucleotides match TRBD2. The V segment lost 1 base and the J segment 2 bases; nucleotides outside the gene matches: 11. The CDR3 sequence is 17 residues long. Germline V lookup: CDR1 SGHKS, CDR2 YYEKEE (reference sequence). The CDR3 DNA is TGTGCCAGCAGCTTGTTTTTGCGGGAGGTCCCTCCCTACGAGCAGTACTTC. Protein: CASSLFLREVPPYEQYF.

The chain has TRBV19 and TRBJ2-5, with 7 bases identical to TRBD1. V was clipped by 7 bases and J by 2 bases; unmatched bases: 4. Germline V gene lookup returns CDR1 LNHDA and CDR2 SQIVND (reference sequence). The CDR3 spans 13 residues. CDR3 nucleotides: TGTGCCAGTAACGAACAGGGGCAAGAGACCCAGTACTTC. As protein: CASNEQGQETQYF.

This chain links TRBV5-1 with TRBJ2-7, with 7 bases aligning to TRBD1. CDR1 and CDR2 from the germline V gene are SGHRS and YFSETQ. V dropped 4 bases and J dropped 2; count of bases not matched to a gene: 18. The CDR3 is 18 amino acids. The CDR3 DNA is TGCGCCAGCAGCGCGACCAAGATTACAGGGGAAATTGCCTACGAGCAGTACTTC. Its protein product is CASSATKITGEIAYEQYF.

The DNA of the CDR3 is TGTGCCAGCAGTTTATCTTCCAGGGGCGAGCAGTACTTC. This codes for CASSLSSRGEQYF. The gene calls are TRBV27 and TRBJ2-7, with D possibly TRBD1 on 6 matching bases. The germline CDR1 and CDR2 sequences are MNHEY and SMNVEV (reference sequence). The CDR3 covers 13 residues. The germline V and J ends were trimmed by 0 bases and 6 bases, with 9 bases remaining between them.

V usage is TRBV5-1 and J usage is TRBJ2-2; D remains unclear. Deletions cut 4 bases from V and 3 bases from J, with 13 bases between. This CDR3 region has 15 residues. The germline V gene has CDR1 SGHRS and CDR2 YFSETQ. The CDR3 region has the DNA TGCGCCAGCAGCCCCTTAAGGGCCTACACCGGGGAGCTGTTTTTT. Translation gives CASSPLRAYTGELFF.

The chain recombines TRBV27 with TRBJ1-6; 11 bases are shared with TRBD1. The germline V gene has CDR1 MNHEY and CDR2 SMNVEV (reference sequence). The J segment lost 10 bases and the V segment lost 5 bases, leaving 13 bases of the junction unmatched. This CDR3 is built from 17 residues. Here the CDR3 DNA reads TGTGCCAGCAGTCTTTATGTAGGACAGGGGGCAGAGTCACCCCTCCACTTT. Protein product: CASSLYVGQGAESPLHF.

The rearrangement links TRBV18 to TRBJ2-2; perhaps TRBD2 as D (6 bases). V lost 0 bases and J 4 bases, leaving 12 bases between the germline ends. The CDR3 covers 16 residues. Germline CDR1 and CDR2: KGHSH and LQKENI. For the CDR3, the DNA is TGTGCCAGCTCACCACCGACCGGGAGCAGCACCGGGGAGCTGTTTTTT. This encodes CASSPPTGSSTGELFF.

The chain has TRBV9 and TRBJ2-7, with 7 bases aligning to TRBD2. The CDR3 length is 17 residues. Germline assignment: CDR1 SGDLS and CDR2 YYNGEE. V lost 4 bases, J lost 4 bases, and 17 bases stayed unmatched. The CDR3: CASSPGPSAGVGYEQYF. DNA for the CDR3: TGTGCCAGCAGCCCAGGGCCCTCTGCGGGAGTCGGTTACGAGCAGTACTTC.

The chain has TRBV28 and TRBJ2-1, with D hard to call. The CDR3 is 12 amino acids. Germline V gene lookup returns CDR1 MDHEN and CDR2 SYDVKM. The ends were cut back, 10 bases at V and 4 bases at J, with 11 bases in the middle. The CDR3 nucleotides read TGTGCCACAGCAGGCACTTACAATGAGCAGTTCTTC. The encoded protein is CATAGTYNEQFF.